This T cell receptor (beta chain) was recovered during a study of technical replicates of blood from a few donors. Measured with immunoSEQ multiplex PCR; TCRdb has only the in-frame clones, and not every one. The sample contains 75,000 to 90,000 clones, about nine tenths of which appear only once. Germline V lookup: CDR1 SGHRS, CDR2 YFSETQ. V lost 4 bases, J lost 0 bases, and 4 bases stayed unmatched. This CDR3 contains 14 residues. The TCR was taken from a human donor in good health. The chain couples TRBV5-1 to TRBJ2-7; 7 bases are a match to TRBD1. Material for sequencing was T cells isolated from PBMCs. The DNA for the CDR3 is TGCGCCAGCAGCGGGGACAGCGTCTCCTACGAGCAGTACTTC. It codes for CASSGDSVSYEQYF.